The 20 T cell receptor beta chains listed next were all sequenced from one sample in a study of yellow fever vaccine responses in identical twins. TCRdb fed the RT-PCR reads into MiXCR, producing one record per CDR3 protein. The sample comprises 1,000 to 1,500 distinct CDR3 sequences, approximately 6% of which are singletons, and more than 9.5% rests with the top ten. The sequences come from T cells from blood (PBMCs), unsorted or a sorted subset (not recorded which), collected before or after yellow fever vaccination (not recorded which). The receptors stem from a young woman who received the yellow fever vaccine.

This clonotype is large within its sample. The CDR3 sequence: CASSRGPGDTQYF. In DNA, the CDR3 is TGTGCCAGCAGCCGCGGACCCGGAGATACGCAGTATTTT. The chain couples TRBV11-3 to TRBJ2-3, with D uncertain. This CDR3 is built from 13 residues. Looked up from germline, CDR1 is SGHNT and CDR2 is YENEEA. Trimming removed 5 bases at V and 5 bases at J, with 11 bases between.

This clonotype is labeled medium-sized. The chain's CDR3 is CASSTDRNYGYTF. Written as DNA, the CDR3 is TGTGCCAGCTCGACGGACCGAAACTATGGCTACACCTTC. The V gene is TRBV18, the J gene TRBJ1-2; D unresolved. The CDR3 length is 13 residues. V was cut by 6 bases and J by 2 bases, with 10 bases left in between. Germline V gives CDR1 KGHSH, CDR2 LQKENI. Full variable domain (rest looked up from reference TRBV18 and TRBJ1-2): NAGVMQNPRHLVRRRGQEARLRCSPMKGHSHVYWYRQLPEEGLKFMVYLQKENIIDESGMPKERFSAEFPKEGPSILRIQQVVRGDSAAYFCASSTDRNYGYTFGSGTRLTVV.

The chain carries TRBV9 and TRBJ2-3; 9 bases map to TRBD2. J lost 4 bases, V lost 3 bases, and 3 bases had no gene match. The CDR3 runs to 14 residues. Per the germline V gene, CDR1 is SGDLS and CDR2 is YYNGEE. The CDR3 is CASSGGGAPDTQYF. The CDR3 DNA follows: TGTGCCAGCAGCGGCGGGGGGGCCCCAGATACGCAGTATTTT.

The table lists this clonotype with a few counts. This sequence joins TRBV12-3 or TRBV12-4 and TRBJ1-6; D gene uncertain. The CDR3 has 14 residues. The V and J ends lost 4 bases and 12 bases respectively, with 16 bases between them. The CDR3 DNA is TGTGCCAGCAGTTCCGTGACGTTCGGTGGACCCCTCCACTTT. The encoded protein is CASSSVTFGGPLHF.

This clonotype turned up a few times. V is TRBV9 and J is TRBJ2-3; D possibly corresponds to TRBD2 (6 bases). The V gene lost 3 bases and the J gene lost 1 base, with 15 bases spanning the gap. The CDR3 contains 16 residues. Per the germline V gene, CDR1 is SGDLS and CDR2 is YYNGEE. As DNA, the CDR3 is TGTGCCAGCAGCGAAGGGGCCACGGGGGGCACAGATACGCAGTATTTT. As protein: CASSEGATGGTDTQYF.

J is TRBJ2-7 and V is TRBV23-1; maybe TRBD1 (5 bases). TRBV23-1 carries the ORF label, with uncertain function. Trimming took 0 bases from V and 2 from J, leaving 11 bases between them. This CDR3 has 15 amino acids. CDR3 residues: CASSQSLGQTYEQYF. CDR3 in DNA: TGCGCCAGCAGTCAATCGTTGGGGCAGACCTACGAGCAGTACTTC.

Comment on this clonotype: Relative to the germline gene, one junction end is altered; a read error may explain this. V usage is TRBV7-6 and J usage is TRBJ2-7, with unresolved D. Germline assignment: CDR1 SGHVS and CDR2 FNYEAQ. The CDR3 loop spans 14 amino acids. This CDR3 reads CASSPSGSSYEQYF. The CDR3 DNA is TGTGCTAGCAGCCCATCGGGCAGCTCCTACGAGCAGTACTTC.

V usage is TRBV5-1 and J usage is TRBJ2-3, with TRBD2 matching over 9 bases. The CDR3 is made up of 16 amino acids. V was pared by 1 base and J by 2 bases, with 5 bases of the junction left unmatched. Germline CDR1 reads SGHRS; CDR2 reads YFSETQ. The CDR3 loop reads CASSLFRTSDTDTQYF. CDR3 DNA: TGCGCCAGCAGCTTGTTTAGGACTAGCGACACAGATACGCAGTATTTT.

This clonotype has a handful of counts. This chain connects TRBV15 to TRBJ2-7, with D uncertain. V was trimmed by 5 bases and J by 4 bases, leaving 12 bases between them. Germline values: CDR1 LNHNV, CDR2 YYDKDF (reference sequence). CDR3 size: 13 residues. CDR3 in DNA: TGTGCCACCAGCGGCGCGGTGGGGTACGAGCAGTACTTC. Protein product: CATSGAVGYEQYF.

This clonotype is labeled medium-sized. J is TRBJ2-1 and V is TRBV7-3, with D tentatively TRBD2 (5 bases). Germline-derived CDR1 and CDR2 are SGHTA and FQGTGA. V lost 5 bases and J 4 bases, leaving 15 bases between the germline ends. The CDR3 covers 15 residues. The CDR3 here is CASSRAPSGYNEQFF. In DNA form, the CDR3 reads TGTGCCAGCAGCAGAGCCCCCTCGGGGTACAATGAGCAGTTCTTC.

By frequency in the sample, this clonotype is medium-sized (0.01 to 0.1%). The genes are TRBV15 and TRBJ2-7; 7 nucleotides agree with TRBD1. This CDR3 has 14 residues. The V segment lost 3 bases and the J segment 4 bases; nucleotides outside the gene matches: 6. The germline V gene has CDR1 LNHNV and CDR2 YYDKDF (reference sequence). The chain's CDR3 is CATSSGPGQYEQYF. In nucleotides, the CDR3 is TGTGCCACCAGCAGTGGGCCGGGACAGTACGAGCAGTACTTC.

This clonotype ranks as large. V usage is TRBV5-1 and J usage is TRBJ1-1; D gene ambiguous. The CDR3 sequence is 17 residues long. V was clipped by 4 bases and J by 0 bases, with 19 bases between them. CDR1 and CDR2 (germline): SGHRS, YFSETQ. CDR3: CASSPLQKGGLNTEAFF. In DNA, the CDR3 is TGCGCCAGCAGCCCCCTCCAGAAGGGCGGCTTGAACACTGAAGCTTTCTTT.

This clonotype is termed large. The chain is built from TRBV28 and TRBJ2-7; 8 bases are a match to TRBD2. Per germline, CDR1 MDHEN and CDR2 SYDVKM. The V segment lost 4 bases and the J segment 0 bases; nucleotides outside the gene matches: 11. The CDR3 runs to 17 residues. The CDR3 region has the DNA TGTGCCAGCAGTTCCCCCATAGCGGGACAAAGCTCCTACGAGCAGTACTTC. Translation gives CASSSPIAGQSSYEQYF.

This clonotype rates as medium-sized. The chain employs TRBV9 and TRBJ2-5; the match to TRBD1 covers 7 bases. After removal of 6 bases from V and 3 bases from J, the junction contained 11 bases not matched to a gene. Germline CDR1 and CDR2: SGDLS and YYNGEE. The CDR3 is 15 amino acids. CDR3 region: CASTADPGGEETQYF. The CDR3 DNA sequence: TGTGCCAGCACCGCCGACCCAGGGGGTGAAGAGACCCAGTACTTC.

This clonotype was detected only a few times. A read error may account for a junction end that differs from germline. The chain joins TRBV12-3 or TRBV12-4 to TRBJ1-2; unclear D gene. The CDR3 contains 13 residues. DNA of the CDR3: TGTGCCAGTAGTTTTGGGCCAACCTATGGCTACACCTTC. It translates to CASSFGPTYGYTF.

This chain connects TRBV10-1 to TRBJ2-1; D uncertain. Germline values: CDR1 WNHNN, CDR2 SYGVQD (reference sequence). The CDR3 runs to 13 residues. Trimming took off 1 base at V and 6 bases at J, with 7 bases between the two ends. CDR3 bases: TGCGCCAGCAGTGAGTTTCCAGGCAATGAGCAGTTCTTC. It encodes CASSEFPGNEQFF.

This clonotype has only a few counts. The V gene is TRBV15, the J gene TRBJ2-7, with D perhaps given as TRBD1 or TRBD2 (5 bases each). Trimming cost V 3 bases and J 0 bases, with 6 bases left between them. Germline CDR1 LNHNV, CDR2 YYDKDF (reference sequence). CDR3 length: 13 amino acids. CDR3 sequence reads: CATSSGASYEQYF. In DNA, the CDR3 is TGTGCCACCAGCAGCGGGGCCTCCTACGAGCAGTACTTC.

The rearrangement uses TRBV13 and TRBJ2-2; TRBD2 aligns across 9 bases. The CDR3 has 16 residues. Trimming cost V 6 bases and J 1 base; bases outside gene matches: 6. The germline CDR1 and CDR2 sequences are PRHDT and FYEKMQ (reference sequence). The CDR3 protein is CASRFDSGGNTGELFF. The CDR3 bases are TGTGCCAGCAGGTTTGATAGCGGGGGGAACACCGGGGAGCTGTTTTTT.

This clonotype rates as medium-sized. V and J are TRBV7-9 and TRBJ2-3, with unresolved D. Deletions cut 2 bases from V and 4 bases from J, with 10 bases between. CDR1 and CDR2 from the germline V gene are SEHNR and FQNEAQ (reference sequence). This CDR3 comprises 14 residues. CDR3 nucleotide sequence: TGTGCCAGCAGCTTAATCCCCCTCCCAGATACGCAGTATTTT. Translated: CASSLIPLPDTQYF.

This clonotype has more than one count but fewer than ten. The chain combines TRBV2 with TRBJ2-7; TRBD2 aligns across 7 bases. The CDR3 length is 14 residues. Looked up from germline, CDR1 is SNHLY and CDR2 is FYNNEI. The V and J ends lost 7 bases and 2 bases, in that order; junction bases with no gene match: 8. The CDR3 DNA sequence: TGTGCCAGCAACCGGGGGGAGGTCGCCTACGAGCAGTACTTC. Protein: CASNRGEVAYEQYF.